This T cell receptor (beta chain) originates from a study of T cells after posttransplantation cyclophosphamide. Study-wide findings and caveats: Later post-transplant blood repertoires were often dominated by donor CD8+ memory clones. Tissue-infiltrating T cells from skin or gut overlapped little with blood T cells. TRB clonality was highly associated with recipient CMV seropositivity and reactivation.

As regards this clone: Its specificity is not known.

The data were produced by immunoSEQ multiplex PCR, yet TCRdb's version contains in-frame clones alone and is incomplete. The data hold fewer than 45,000 clones, with about 77% observed a single time. CDR3 length: 12 residues. V was cut by 1 base and J by 8 bases, with 6 bases left in between. The germline gives CDR1 MGHRA, CDR2 YSYEKL. Cyclophosphamide on days +3 and +4 followed busulfan-fludarabine conditioning and a marrow graft. Sequenced material: CD4+ T cells sorted from blood, taken roughly 250 weeks after a stem cell transplant with posttransplant cyclophosphamide. V is TRBV4-1 and J is TRBJ2-1, with D perhaps TRBD2 (5 bases). The sequence came from a female patient aged 35-55 years who received an allogeneic stem cell transplant from a related donor, was CMV-positive, and had no GVHD. Some T cells may be supplied by the graft donor. CDR3 in amino acids: CASSQVDYEQFF. CDR3 in DNA: TGCGCCAGCAGCCAAGTGGACTATGAGCAGTTCTTC.